This T cell receptor beta chain was recorded in a study of blood T cell repertoires in COVID-19. The method was immunoSEQ multiplex PCR; TCRdb's version includes in-frame clones alone and lacks a portion of them. The table lists hundreds of thousands of clones, 85% to 90% of them singletons. The CDR3 covers 13 residues. CDR1 is SQVTM and CDR2 is ANQGSEA in the germline V gene. Between the trimmed V and J ends, which lost 7 bases and 2 bases, there was a span of 14 bases. The chain joins TRBV29-1 to TRBJ1-1; weak D call: TRBD1 (6 bases). The sequence was obtained from a man aged 30 to 39 who had been exposed to COVID-19. The specimen sequenced was PBMCs or T cells enriched from blood (not recorded which). The CDR3 loop reads CSGTTGRNTEAFF. The CDR3 DNA sequence: TGCAGCGGTACGACAGGACGTAACACTGAAGCTTTCTTT. Drawing the rest from reference TRBV29-1 and TRBJ1-1, the complete variable domain is SAVISQKPSRDICQRGTSLTIQCQVDSQVTMMFWYRQQPGQSLTLIATANQGSEATYESGFVIDKFPISRPNLTFSTLTVSNMSPEDSSIYLCSGTTGRNTEAFFGQGTRLTVV.